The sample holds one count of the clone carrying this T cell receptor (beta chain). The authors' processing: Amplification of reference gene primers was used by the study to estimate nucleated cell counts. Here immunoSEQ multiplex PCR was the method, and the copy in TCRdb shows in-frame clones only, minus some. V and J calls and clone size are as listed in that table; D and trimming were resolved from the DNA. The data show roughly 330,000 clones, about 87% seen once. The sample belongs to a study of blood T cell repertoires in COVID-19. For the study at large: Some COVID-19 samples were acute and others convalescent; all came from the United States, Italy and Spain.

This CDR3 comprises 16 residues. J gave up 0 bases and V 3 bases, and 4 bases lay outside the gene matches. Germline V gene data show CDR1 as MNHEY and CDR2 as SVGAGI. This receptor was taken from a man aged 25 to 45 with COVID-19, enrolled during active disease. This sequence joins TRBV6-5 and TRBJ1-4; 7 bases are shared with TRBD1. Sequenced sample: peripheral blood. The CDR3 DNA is TGTGCCAGCAGTTATTGGGGACAGTCAACTAATGAAAAACTGTTTTTT. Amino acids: CASSYWGQSTNEKLFF.